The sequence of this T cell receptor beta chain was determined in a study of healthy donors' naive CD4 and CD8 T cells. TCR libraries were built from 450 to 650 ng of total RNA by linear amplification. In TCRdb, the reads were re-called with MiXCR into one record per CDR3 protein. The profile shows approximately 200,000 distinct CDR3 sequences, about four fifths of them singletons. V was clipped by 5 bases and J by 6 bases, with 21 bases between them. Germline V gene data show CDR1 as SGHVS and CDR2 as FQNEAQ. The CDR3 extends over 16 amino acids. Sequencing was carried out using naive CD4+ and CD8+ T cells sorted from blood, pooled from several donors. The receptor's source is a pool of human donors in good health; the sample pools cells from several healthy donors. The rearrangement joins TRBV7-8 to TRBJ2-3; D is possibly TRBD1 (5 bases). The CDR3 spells CASSPNGHLPTDTQYF. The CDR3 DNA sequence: TGTGCCAGCAGCCCAAACGGACACTTACCCACGGATACGCAGTATTTT. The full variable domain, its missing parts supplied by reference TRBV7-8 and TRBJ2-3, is GAGVSQSPRYKVAKRGQDVALRCDPISGHVSLFWYQQALGQGPEFLTYFQNEAQLDKSGLPSDRFFAERPEGSVSTLKIQRTQQEDSAVYLCASSPNGHLPTDTQYFGPGTRLTVL.